The 30 T cell receptor beta chains in this list originate from one sample, sequenced in a study of identical twins (dated by TCRdb to between 2015 and 2016). Library construction relied on 5' RACE. TCRdb lists the instrument as Illumina HiSeq 2000. TCRdb passed the public sequencing reads through fastp at Q25 and MiXCR, retaining productive beta sequences. Here each entry gathers all rows of one CDR3 protein and keeps the most common genes and DNA. Here the sample has approximately 240,000 distinct CDR3 sequences; about an eighth occur a single time. The ten most abundant clones make up 7% to 9.5% of the sample. Sequencing was done on a sample of memory (CD45RO+) T cells sorted from blood. Per the publication, the cell subset or site label means: CD45RO+ enriched T cells. The receptors here all came from a young woman in good health.

This clonotype turned up a few times. Written as DNA, the CDR3 is TGTGCCAGCAGCGATCTCTCTGGCGGGGGCCGAGGAGAGACCCAGTACTTC. Protein sequence: CASSDLSGGGRGETQYF. The V gene is TRBV2, the J gene TRBJ2-5, with D possibly being TRBD2 (7 bases). Germline V gene lookup returns CDR1 SNHLY and CDR2 FYNNEI. The length of the CDR3 is 17 residues. V gave up 6 bases and J gave up 4 bases, with 24 bases separating them.

The CDR3 bases are TGTGCCATGGGCCCGAGGGGCCTCGATGAGCAGTTCTTC. It encodes CAMGPRGLDEQFF. This chain connects TRBV7-8 to TRBJ2-1, with D possibly being TRBD1 or TRBD2 (5 bases each). V was trimmed by 10 bases and J by 8 bases, leaving 18 bases between them. Germline assignment: CDR1 SGHVS and CDR2 FQNEAQ. The length of the CDR3 is 13 residues.

CDR3 DNA sequence: TGTGCCAGCAGCCTCCGACCCTTCAAGCGGGGGGGCTGGGAGACCCAGTACTTC. Translating it yields CASSLRPFKRGGWETQYF. This chain links TRBV3-1 with TRBJ2-5, with 10 bases aligning to TRBD2. The trim removed 4 bases at V and 5 bases at J, leaving 16 bases unmatched. The CDR3 has 18 residues. CDR1 and CDR2 from the germline V gene are LGHDT and YNNKEL (reference sequence).

The gene calls are TRBV7-9 and TRBJ1-2; unclear D gene. Trimming left V 5 bases short and J 8 bases short, with 15 bases between. CDR3 size: 13 residues. CDR1 and CDR2 (germline): SEHNR, FQNEAQ (reference sequence). CDR3 sequence reads: CASSPPLEEGYTF. For the CDR3, the DNA is TGTGCCAGCAGCCCCCCCTTAGAGGAAGGCTACACCTTC.

The J gene is TRBJ1-2, the V gene TRBV10-3; D uncertain. Germline V gives CDR1 ENHRY, CDR2 SYGVKD. V lost 3 bases and J lost 7, with 9 bases in between. The CDR3 extends over 12 amino acids. CDR3: CAISESGVGYTF. The DNA of the CDR3 is TGTGCCATCAGTGAATCCGGGGTTGGCTACACCTTC.

This clonotype was counted between two and nine times. The chain uses TRBV5-5 and TRBJ1-2; the D is unclear. From germline, CDR1 is SGHKS and CDR2 YYEKEE (reference sequence). This CDR3 comprises 14 residues. The ends were cut back, 0 bases at V and 4 bases at J, with 10 bases in the middle. The CDR3: CASSLDRILYGYTF. CDR3 bases: TGTGCCAGCAGCTTGGATAGGATTCTCTATGGCTACACCTTC.

This clonotype was counted between two and nine times. The chain joins TRBV4-3 to TRBJ1-2, with 12 bases fitting TRBD1. V trimming: 0 bases; J trimming: 8 bases; junction bases outside the gene matches: 7. In germline, CDR1 is LGHNA, CDR2 YSLEER. The CDR3 is 16 residues long. CDR3 bases: TGCGCCAGCAGCCAAGAGTCGGGACAGGGGGCACGGGGCTACACCTTC. This sequence encodes CASSQESGQGARGYTF.

This clonotype was detected a few times. The V gene is TRBV28, the J gene TRBJ1-1, with D unresolved. CDR1 and CDR2 from the germline V gene are MDHEN and SYDVKM. The length of the CDR3 is 14 residues. Trimming stripped 2 bases from V and 0 bases from J, with 7 bases between. The CDR3 loop is CASSLITVNTEAFF. The CDR3 DNA sequence: TGTGCCAGCAGTTTAATAACAGTGAACACTGAAGCTTTCTTT.

This clonotype has ten or more counts. The CDR3 bases are TGCAGTGCTCGGACGGGAACGTTTCTTAGCACAGATACGCAGTATTTT. Translated: CSARTGTFLSTDTQYF. The chain has TRBV20-1 and TRBJ2-3; D is possibly TRBD2 (5 bases). Germline CDR1 reads DFQATT; CDR2 reads SNEGSKA (reference sequence). The CDR3 has 16 amino acids. Trimming took off 5 bases at V and 0 bases at J, with 18 bases between the two ends.

The rearrangement links TRBV11-3 to TRBJ2-2, with D unresolved. Trimming pared 6 bases from V and 2 bases from J, leaving 4 bases between. The CDR3 totals 12 residues. Germline V CDR1 and CDR2: SGHNT, YENEEA. The DNA of the CDR3 is TGTGCCAGCAGGACTAACACCGGGGAGCTGTTTTTT. This encodes CASRTNTGELFF.

V and J are TRBV5-1 and TRBJ2-2; D is possibly TRBD1 or TRBD2 (6 bases each). Germline V gene lookup returns CDR1 SGHRS and CDR2 YFSETQ. The CDR3 has 16 residues. Trimming took off 3 bases at V and 1 base at J, with 13 bases between the two ends. The CDR3 reads CASSSGAPLNTGELFF. DNA for the CDR3: TGCGCCAGCAGCTCGGGGGCCCCTTTGAACACCGGGGAGCTGTTTTTT. Full variable domain (missing parts from reference TRBV5-1 and TRBJ2-2): KAGVTQTPRYLIKTRGQQVTLSCSPISGHRSVSWYQQTPGQGLQFLFEYFSETQRNKGNFPGRFSGRQFSNSRSEMNVSTLELGDSALYLCASSSGAPLNTGELFFGEGSRLTVL.

This clonotype was seen many times. This chain links TRBV5-1 with TRBJ2-7, with a weak D call TRBD1 (5 bases). The CDR3 sequence is 16 residues long. V was clipped by 8 bases and J by 0 bases, with 21 bases between them. From germline, CDR1 is SGHRS and CDR2 YFSETQ. CDR3 protein: CASGANVASSSYEQYF. Written as DNA, the CDR3 is TGCGCCAGTGGGGCCAATGTAGCCTCCAGCTCCTACGAGCAGTACTTC.

This clonotype occurred many times. The CDR3 region has the DNA TGTGCCAGCAGTCAACGGGACTACACTGAAGCTTTCTTT. Amino acids: CASSQRDYTEAFF. This chain links TRBV12-3 or TRBV12-4 with TRBJ1-1, with D possibly being TRBD1 (5 bases). This CDR3 spans 13 amino acids. The ends were cut back, 5 bases at V and 3 bases at J, with 10 bases in the middle.

The chain joins TRBV7-9 to TRBJ2-5; 9 bases agree with TRBD1. The ends lost 6 bases at V and 9 bases at J; junction bases unmatched: 5. Germline V gene sequence: CDR1 SEHNR, CDR2 FQNEAQ (reference sequence). This CDR3 has 12 residues. Here the CDR3 reads CASRPGDRAQYF. The CDR3 nucleotides read TGTGCCAGCAGACCCGGGGACAGGGCCCAGTACTTC. Variable domain in full (rest from reference TRBV7-9 and TRBJ2-5): DTGVSQNPRHKITKRGQNVTFRCDPISEHNRLYWYRQTLGQGPEFLTYFQNEAQLEKSRLLSDRFSAERPKGSFSTLEIQRTEQGDSAMYLCASRPGDRAQYFGPGTRLLVL.

The J gene is TRBJ2-7, the V gene TRBV7-8; D is ambiguous. The V gene's germline CDR1 is SGHVS and CDR2 FQNEAQ. The CDR3 has 15 amino acids. Trimming pared 7 bases from V and 6 bases from J, leaving 22 bases between. The CDR3 nucleotides read TGTGCCAGCACCCCGCTGCCGCTTTTGACGGCCGAGCAGTACTTC. This encodes CASTPLPLLTAEQYF. The complete variable domain, with remaining parts taken from reference TRBV7-8 and TRBJ2-7, reads GAGVSQSPRYKVAKRGQDVALRCDPISGHVSLFWYQQALGQGPEFLTYFQNEAQLDKSGLPSDRFFAERPEGSVSTLKIQRTQQEDSAVYLCASTPLPLLTAEQYFGPGTRLTVT.

A few counts support this clonotype. J is TRBJ1-1 and V is TRBV6-1; 8 bases fit TRBD1. The J segment lost 4 bases and the V segment lost 5 bases, leaving 6 bases of the junction unmatched. Germline lookup yields CDR1 MNHNS and CDR2 SASEGT. This CDR3 comprises 14 residues. CDR3 sequence: CASSRQGPGTEAFF. The CDR3, as DNA: TGTGCCAGCAGTCGACAGGGGCCGGGCACTGAAGCTTTCTTT.

This clonotype was seen a handful of times. The gene calls are TRBV12-3 or TRBV12-4 and TRBJ2-1, with 7 bases identical to TRBD1. The length of the CDR3 is 13 residues. The ends lost 6 bases at V and 10 bases at J; junction bases unmatched: 9. The CDR3 sequence is CASSRQGRWEQFF. DNA of the CDR3: TGTGCCAGCAGCAGACAGGGACGATGGGAGCAGTTCTTC.

This sequence joins TRBV7-2 and TRBJ2-3; no firm D call. The CDR3 extends over 13 amino acids. V was clipped by 1 base and J by 4 bases, with 6 bases between them. Germline loops: CDR1 SGHTA, CDR2 FQGNSA. The CDR3 sequence: CASSLEISDTQYF. CDR3 coding DNA: TGTGCCAGCAGCTTAGAAATCTCAGATACGCAGTATTTT.

This clonotype was detected a few times. The chain combines TRBV12-3 or TRBV12-4 with TRBJ1-5; D unresolved. Trimming stripped 3 bases from V and 15 bases from J, with 18 bases between. The CDR3 contains 13 residues. CDR3 DNA sequence: TGTGCCAGCAGTTTCCCAGGCGGAAGGGTAAGGCATTTT. The encoded protein is CASSFPGGRVRHF.

This clonotype was seen a few times. The chain combines TRBV24-1 with TRBJ1-1, with 7 bases matching TRBD1. From germline, CDR1 is KGHDR and CDR2 SFDVKD. V dropped 8 bases and J dropped 3; count of bases not matched to a gene: 11. The CDR3 is 15 residues long. CDR3 amino acids: CATMEGAVLDTEAFF. The DNA for the CDR3 is TGTGCCACCATGGAGGGGGCAGTTCTGGACACTGAAGCTTTCTTT.

This clonotype has more than one count but fewer than ten. The V call is TRBV3-1, the J call TRBJ1-1, with D maybe TRBD1 (5 bases). Trimming took off 4 bases at V and 10 bases at J, with 16 bases between the two ends. Per the germline V gene, CDR1 is LGHDT and CDR2 is YNNKEL (reference sequence). CDR3 length: 13 amino acids. CDR3 residues: CASSPRRGAGAFF. The CDR3 nucleotides read TGTGCCAGCAGCCCACGGCGGGGCGCCGGAGCTTTCTTT.

This clonotype has just a few counts. The rearrangement uses TRBV19 and TRBJ2-7, with 10 bases fitting TRBD1. Germline CDR1 is LNHDA and CDR2 is SQIVND (reference sequence). The CDR3 length is 15 residues. With 6 bases clipped from V and 3 bases from J, the junction kept 8 bases outside the gene matches. The CDR3 sequence: CASRRAGTGDYEQYF. For the CDR3, the DNA is TGTGCCAGTAGACGGGCCGGGACAGGGGACTACGAGCAGTACTTC.

The genes are TRBV10-3 and TRBJ2-6, with TRBD1 matching over 9 bases. The CDR3 length is 17 residues. Trimming took 5 bases from V and 2 from J; bases not matched to a gene: 7. The germline V gene has CDR1 ENHRY and CDR2 SYGVKD. The CDR3 DNA reads TGTGCCATCAGTCCGGACAGGGGTTACACTGGGGCCAACGTCCTGACTTTC. Its translation: CAISPDRGYTGANVLTF.

In this sample, this clonotype turned up a few times. The chain joins TRBV20-1 to TRBJ2-5; possibly TRBD1 or TRBD2 for D (5 bases each). The CDR3 totals 14 residues. The germline V gene encodes CDR1 DFQATT and CDR2 SNEGSKA (reference sequence). The V end was cut by 1 base, the J end by 1 base, with 10 bases between. The CDR3 is CSARGAGAQETQYF. The CDR3 nucleotides read TGCAGTGCTAGAGGGGCCGGGGCCCAAGAGACCCAGTACTTC.

This clonotype was detected many times. The genes are TRBV5-1 and TRBJ1-2; the D is unclear. Germline CDR1 SGHRS, CDR2 YFSETQ. The CDR3 is made up of 12 amino acids. V lost 1 base and J lost 8, with 9 bases in between. In DNA, the CDR3 is TGCGCCAGCAGCTTGACAGCTCAAGGCTACACCTTC. Amino acids: CASSLTAQGYTF.

The rearrangement uses TRBV7-2 and TRBJ2-7, with D perhaps TRBD1 (5 bases). Looked up from germline, CDR1 is SGHTA and CDR2 is FQGNSA. This CDR3 has 15 amino acids. Trimming stripped 1 base from V and 1 base from J, with 11 bases between. The DNA for the CDR3 is TGTGCCAGCAGCTTAGAAGCAGGGCGGTCCTACGAGCAGTACTTC. This gives the protein CASSLEAGRSYEQYF.

A remark on this clonotype: The conserved phenylalanine or tryptophan normally closing the CDR3 is absent here, so this likely arose from a read error. CDR3 sequence (DNA): TGCAGCGTTTTCGCGTTTAGCTCCTACGAGCAGTACTCC. It codes for CSVFAFSSYEQYS. The V gene is TRBV29-1, the J gene TRBJ2-7; the D is unclear. This CDR3 has 13 residues. Germline V gene data show CDR1 as SQVTM and CDR2 as ANQGSEA. The V gene lost 5 bases and the J gene lost 0 bases, with 11 bases spanning the gap.

This clonotype was recorded at least ten times. The chain carries TRBV11-2 and TRBJ1-2; 7 nucleotides align to TRBD1. CDR3 length: 14 amino acids. V lost 3 bases, J lost 4 bases, and 5 bases stayed unmatched. The germline V gene has CDR1 SGHAT and CDR2 FQNNGV. CDR3 sequence: CASSFDRATYGYTF. Here the CDR3 DNA reads TGTGCCAGCAGCTTCGACAGGGCTACCTATGGCTACACCTTC.

This clonotype has more than one count but fewer than ten. The V gene is TRBV5-1, the J gene TRBJ2-7; unclear D gene. Germline V gene data show CDR1 as SGHRS and CDR2 as YFSETQ. Trimming pared 3 bases from V and 4 bases from J, leaving 23 bases between. This CDR3 contains 17 residues. The CDR3: CASSSEGVGRQYYEQYF. CDR3 DNA sequence: TGCGCCAGCAGCTCCGAAGGCGTGGGTCGTCAATATTACGAGCAGTACTTC.

The chain couples TRBV7-2 to TRBJ1-2; 7 bases are a match to TRBD1. Germline V CDR1 and CDR2: SGHTA, FQGNSA. Trimming cost V 0 bases and J 14 bases; bases outside gene matches: 9. CDR3 size: 13 residues. The CDR3 bases are TGTGCCAGCAGCTTAGCCCCTGACAGGGCCTATACCTTC. Translation: CASSLAPDRAYTF.